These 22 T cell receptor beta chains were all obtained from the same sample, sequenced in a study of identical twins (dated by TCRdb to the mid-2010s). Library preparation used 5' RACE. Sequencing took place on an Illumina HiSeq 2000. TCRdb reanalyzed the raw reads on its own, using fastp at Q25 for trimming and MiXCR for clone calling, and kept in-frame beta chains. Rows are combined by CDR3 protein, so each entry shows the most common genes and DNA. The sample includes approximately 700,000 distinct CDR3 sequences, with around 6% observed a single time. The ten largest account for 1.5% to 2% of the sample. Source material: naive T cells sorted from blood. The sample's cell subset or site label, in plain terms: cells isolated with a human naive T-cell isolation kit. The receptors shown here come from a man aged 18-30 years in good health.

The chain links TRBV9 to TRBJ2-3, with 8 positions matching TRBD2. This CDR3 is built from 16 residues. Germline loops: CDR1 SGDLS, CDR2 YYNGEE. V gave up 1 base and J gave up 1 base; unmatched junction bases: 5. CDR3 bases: TGTGCCAGCAGCGTAAATGCGGGACTAGGCACAGATACGCAGTATTTT. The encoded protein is CASSVNAGLGTDTQYF.

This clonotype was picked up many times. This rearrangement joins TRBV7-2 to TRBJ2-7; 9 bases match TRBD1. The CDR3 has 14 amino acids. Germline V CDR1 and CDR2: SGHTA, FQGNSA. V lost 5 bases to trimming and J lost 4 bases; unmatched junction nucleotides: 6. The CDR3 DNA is TGTGCCAGCAGCCATAGACAGGGGGAATACGAGCAGTACTTC. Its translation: CASSHRQGEYEQYF.

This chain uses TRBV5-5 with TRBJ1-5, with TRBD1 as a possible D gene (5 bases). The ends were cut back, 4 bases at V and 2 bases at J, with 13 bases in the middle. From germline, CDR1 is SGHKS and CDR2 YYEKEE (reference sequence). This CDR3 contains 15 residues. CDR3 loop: CASSPGGFGNQPQHF. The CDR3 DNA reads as TGTGCCAGCAGCCCGGGGGGTTTCGGCAATCAGCCCCAGCATTTT.

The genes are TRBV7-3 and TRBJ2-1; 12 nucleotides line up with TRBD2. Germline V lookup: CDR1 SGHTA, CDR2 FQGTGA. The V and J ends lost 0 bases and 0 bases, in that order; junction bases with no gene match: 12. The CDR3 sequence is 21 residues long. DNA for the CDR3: TGTGCCAGCAGCTTAACATTACCGACTAGCGGGAGTGACAGCTCCTACAATGAGCAGTTCTTC. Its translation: CASSLTLPTSGSDSSYNEQFF.

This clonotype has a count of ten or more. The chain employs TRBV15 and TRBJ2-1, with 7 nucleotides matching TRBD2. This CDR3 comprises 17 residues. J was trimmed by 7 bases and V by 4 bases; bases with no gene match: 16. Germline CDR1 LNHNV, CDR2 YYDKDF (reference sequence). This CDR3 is CATSTQFSGRWVNEQFF. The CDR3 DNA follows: TGTGCCACCAGCACCCAATTCTCCGGGAGGTGGGTGAATGAGCAGTTCTTC.

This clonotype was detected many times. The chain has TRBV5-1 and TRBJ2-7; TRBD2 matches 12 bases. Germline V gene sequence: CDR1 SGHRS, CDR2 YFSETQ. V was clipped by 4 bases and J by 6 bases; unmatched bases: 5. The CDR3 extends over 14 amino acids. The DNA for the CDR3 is TGCGCCAGCAGCACAACGACTAGCGGGAGCGAGCAGTACTTC. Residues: CASSTTTSGSEQYF. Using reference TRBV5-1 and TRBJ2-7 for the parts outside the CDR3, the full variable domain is KAGVTQTPRYLIKTRGQQVTLSCSPISGHRSVSWYQQTPGQGLQFLFEYFSETQRNKGNFPGRFSGRQFSNSRSEMNVSTLELGDSALYLCASSTTTSGSEQYFGPGTRLTVT.

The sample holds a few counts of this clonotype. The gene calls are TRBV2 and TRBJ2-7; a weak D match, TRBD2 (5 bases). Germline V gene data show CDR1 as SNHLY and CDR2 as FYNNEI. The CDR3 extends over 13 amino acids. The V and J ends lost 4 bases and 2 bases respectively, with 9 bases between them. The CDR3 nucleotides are TGTGCCAGCAGTGTGAGGGAGACCTACGAGCAGTACGTC. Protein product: CASSVRETYEQYV.

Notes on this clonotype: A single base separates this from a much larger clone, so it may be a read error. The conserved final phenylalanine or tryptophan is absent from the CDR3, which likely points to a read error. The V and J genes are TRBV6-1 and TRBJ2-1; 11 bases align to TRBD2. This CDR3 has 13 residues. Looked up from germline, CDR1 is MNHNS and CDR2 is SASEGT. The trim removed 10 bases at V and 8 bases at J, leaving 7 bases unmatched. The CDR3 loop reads CATLLAGEHEQFL. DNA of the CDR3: TGTGCCACCTTACTAGCGGGAGAGCATGAGCAGTTCCTC.

The CDR3 spells CSARGGFRSAAVKTQYF. CDR3 coding DNA: TGCAGTGCTAGGGGCGGTTTTCGCAGTGCGGCGGTCAAGACCCAGTACTTC. The chain has TRBV20-1 and TRBJ2-5, with unresolved D. V was pared by 3 bases and J by 6 bases, with 26 bases between. This CDR3 has 17 amino acids. Germline values: CDR1 DFQATT, CDR2 SNEGSKA (reference sequence).

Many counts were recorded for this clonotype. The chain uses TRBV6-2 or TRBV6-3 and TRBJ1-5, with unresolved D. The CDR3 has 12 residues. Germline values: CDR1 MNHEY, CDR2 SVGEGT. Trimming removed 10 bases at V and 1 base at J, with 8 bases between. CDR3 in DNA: TGTGCCATTAAACGGAGCAATCAGCCCCAGCATTTT. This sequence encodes CAIKRSNQPQHF.

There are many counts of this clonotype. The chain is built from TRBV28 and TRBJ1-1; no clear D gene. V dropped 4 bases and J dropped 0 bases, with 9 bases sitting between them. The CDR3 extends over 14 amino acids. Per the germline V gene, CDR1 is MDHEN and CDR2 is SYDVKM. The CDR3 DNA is TGTGCCAGCAGTTCGACGGCATTGAACACTGAAGCTTTCTTT. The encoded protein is CASSSTALNTEAFF.

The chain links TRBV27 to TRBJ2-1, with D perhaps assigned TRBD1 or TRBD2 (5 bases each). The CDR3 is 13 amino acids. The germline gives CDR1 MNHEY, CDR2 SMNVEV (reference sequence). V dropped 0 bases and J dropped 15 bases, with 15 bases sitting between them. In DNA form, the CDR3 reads TGTGCCAGCAGTTTATCGAGCGGCAGGGTTCCGTTCTTC. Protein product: CASSLSSGRVPFF.

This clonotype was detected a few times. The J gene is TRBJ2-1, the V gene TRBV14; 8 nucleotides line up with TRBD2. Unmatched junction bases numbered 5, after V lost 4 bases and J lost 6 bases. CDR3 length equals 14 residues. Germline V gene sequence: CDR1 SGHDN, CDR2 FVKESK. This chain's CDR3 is CASSLRLASNEQFF. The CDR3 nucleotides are TGTGCCAGCAGCCTCCGACTAGCGAGCAATGAGCAGTTCTTC. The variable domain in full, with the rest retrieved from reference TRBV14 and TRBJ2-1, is EAGVTQFPSHSVIEKGQTVTLRCDPISGHDNLYWYRRVMGKEIKFLLHFVKESKQDESGMPNNRFLAERTGGTYSTLKVQPAELEDSGVYFCASSLRLASNEQFFGPGTRLTVL.

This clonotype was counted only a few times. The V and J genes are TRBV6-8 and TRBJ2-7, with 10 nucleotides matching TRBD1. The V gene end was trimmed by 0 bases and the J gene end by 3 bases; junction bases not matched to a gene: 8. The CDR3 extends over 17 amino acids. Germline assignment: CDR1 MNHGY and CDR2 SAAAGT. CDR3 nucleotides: TGTGCCAGCAGTTACTCGACGGACAGGGGGGTACACTACGAGCAGTACGTC. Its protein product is CASSYSTDRGVHYEQYV.

The CDR3 protein is CASSLRAGGSTDTQYF. Here the CDR3 DNA reads TGTGCCAGCAGCTTAAGGGCAGGGGGATCCACAGATACGCAGTATTTT. The J gene is TRBJ2-3, the V gene TRBV7-2; the match to TRBD1 covers 7 bases. Germline V gene data show CDR1 as SGHTA and CDR2 as FQGNSA. This CDR3 is 16 amino acids long. The V and J ends lost 2 bases and 2 bases, in that order; junction bases with no gene match: 7.

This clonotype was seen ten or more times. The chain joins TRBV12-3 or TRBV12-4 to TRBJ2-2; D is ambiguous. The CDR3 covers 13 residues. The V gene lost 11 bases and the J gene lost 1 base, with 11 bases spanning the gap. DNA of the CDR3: TGTGCCTACTCACAGCGGAACACCGGGGAGCTGTTTTTT. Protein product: CAYSQRNTGELFF.

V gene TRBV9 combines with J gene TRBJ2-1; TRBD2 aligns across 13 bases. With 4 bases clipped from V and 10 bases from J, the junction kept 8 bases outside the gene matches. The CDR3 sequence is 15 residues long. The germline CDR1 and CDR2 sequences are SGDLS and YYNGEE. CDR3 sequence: CASSHGLAGVEEQFF. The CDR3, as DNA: TGTGCCAGCAGCCACGGACTAGCGGGAGTAGAAGAGCAGTTCTTC. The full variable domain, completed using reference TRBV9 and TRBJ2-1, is DSGVTQTPKHLITATGQRVTLRCSPRSGDLSVYWYQQSLDQGLQFLIQYYNGEERAKGNILERFSAQQFPDLHSELNLSSLELGDSALYFCASSHGLAGVEEQFFGPGTRLTVL.

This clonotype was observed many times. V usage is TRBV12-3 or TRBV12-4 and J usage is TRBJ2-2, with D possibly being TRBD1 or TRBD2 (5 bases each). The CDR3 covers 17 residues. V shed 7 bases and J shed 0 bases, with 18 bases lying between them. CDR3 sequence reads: CASKPGTRFANTGELFF. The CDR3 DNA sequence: TGTGCCAGCAAGCCGGGGACCCGGTTCGCGAACACCGGGGAGCTGTTTTTT.

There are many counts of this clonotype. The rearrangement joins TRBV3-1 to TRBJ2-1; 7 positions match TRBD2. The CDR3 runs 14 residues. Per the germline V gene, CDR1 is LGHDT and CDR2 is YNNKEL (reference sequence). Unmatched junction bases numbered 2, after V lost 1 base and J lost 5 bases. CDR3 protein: CASSQGGRNNEQFF. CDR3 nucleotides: TGTGCCAGCAGCCAAGGCGGGAGAAACAATGAGCAGTTCTTC.

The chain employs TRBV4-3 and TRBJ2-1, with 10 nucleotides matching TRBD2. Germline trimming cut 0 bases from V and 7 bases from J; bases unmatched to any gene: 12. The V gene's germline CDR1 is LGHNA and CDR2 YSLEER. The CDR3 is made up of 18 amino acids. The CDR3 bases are TGCGCCAGCAGCCAAGAGCGTAGCGGGAGGTATCTAGGTAATGAGCAGTTCTTC. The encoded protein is CASSQERSGRYLGNEQFF.

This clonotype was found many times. CDR3 in DNA: TGCAGCGCCGGGACTAGCGGGAGGGCCGCATACAATGAGCAGTTCTTC. This translates into CSAGTSGRAAYNEQFF. The chain carries TRBV29-1 and TRBJ2-1; 16 nucleotides agree with TRBD2. This CDR3 region has 16 residues. V was pared by 7 bases and J by 4 bases, with 7 bases of the junction left unmatched. Germline V gene data show CDR1 as SQVTM and CDR2 as ANQGSEA.

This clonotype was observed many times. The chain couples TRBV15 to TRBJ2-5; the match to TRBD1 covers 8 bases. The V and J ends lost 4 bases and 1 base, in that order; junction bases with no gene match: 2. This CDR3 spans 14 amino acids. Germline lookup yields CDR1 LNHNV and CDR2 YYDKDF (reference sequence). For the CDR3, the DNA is TGTGCCACCAGCAAAACAGGGGGCCAAGAGACCCAGTACTTC. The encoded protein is CATSKTGGQETQYF.